The clone carrying this T cell receptor (beta chain) came up a few times. Molecular barcoded adaptors covering alpha/delta and beta/gamma chains were used on 400 ng RNA. In TCRdb, the reads were re-called with MiXCR into one record per CDR3 protein. The data hold 90,000 to 95,000 distinct CDR3 sequences, with around a fifth observed a single time. The sample belongs to a study of read filtering for tumor transcriptome and immune sequencing. Trimming took 0 bases from V and 1 from J, leaving 16 bases between them. The CDR3 extends over 16 amino acids. Per germline, CDR1 DFQATT and CDR2 SNEGSKA (reference sequence).

This chain uses TRBV20-1 with TRBJ2-7; TRBD1 might be the D (6 bases). The sequenced sample consisted of a population of CD138-negative cells sorted from bone marrow. This TCR derives from a donor aged 40 or over with multiple myeloma. The CDR3 bases are TGCAGTGCTAGAGACCCCACCGGGACATCTTCCTACGAGCAGTACTTC. Protein sequence: CSARDPTGTSSYEQYF.